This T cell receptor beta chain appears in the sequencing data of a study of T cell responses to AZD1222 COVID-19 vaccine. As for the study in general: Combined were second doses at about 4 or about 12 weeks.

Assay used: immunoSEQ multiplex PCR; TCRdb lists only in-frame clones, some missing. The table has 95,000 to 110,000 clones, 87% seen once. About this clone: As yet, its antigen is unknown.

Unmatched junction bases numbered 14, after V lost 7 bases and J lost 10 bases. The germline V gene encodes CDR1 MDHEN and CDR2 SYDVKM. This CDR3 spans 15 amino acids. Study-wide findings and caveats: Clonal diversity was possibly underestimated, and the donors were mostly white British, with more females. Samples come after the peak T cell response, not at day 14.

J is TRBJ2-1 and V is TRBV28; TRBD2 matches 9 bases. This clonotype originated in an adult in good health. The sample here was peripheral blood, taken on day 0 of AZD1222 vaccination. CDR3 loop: CASTLGLAGTGEQFF. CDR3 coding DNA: TGTGCCAGCACCCTGGGGCTAGCGGGAACTGGAGAGCAGTTCTTC.